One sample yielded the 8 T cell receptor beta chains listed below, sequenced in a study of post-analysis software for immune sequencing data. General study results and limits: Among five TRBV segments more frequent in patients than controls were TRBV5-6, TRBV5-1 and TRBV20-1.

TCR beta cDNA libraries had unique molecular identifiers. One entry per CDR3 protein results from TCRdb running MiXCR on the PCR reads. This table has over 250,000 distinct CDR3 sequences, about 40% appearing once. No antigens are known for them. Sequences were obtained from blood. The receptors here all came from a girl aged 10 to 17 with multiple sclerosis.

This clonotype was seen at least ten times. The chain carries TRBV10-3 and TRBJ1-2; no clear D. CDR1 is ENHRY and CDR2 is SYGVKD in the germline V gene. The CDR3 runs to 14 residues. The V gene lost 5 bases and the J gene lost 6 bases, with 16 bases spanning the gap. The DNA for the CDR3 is TGTGCCATCAGTAAGGACGGCGCAACGGATGGCTACACCTTC. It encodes CAISKDGATDGYTF.

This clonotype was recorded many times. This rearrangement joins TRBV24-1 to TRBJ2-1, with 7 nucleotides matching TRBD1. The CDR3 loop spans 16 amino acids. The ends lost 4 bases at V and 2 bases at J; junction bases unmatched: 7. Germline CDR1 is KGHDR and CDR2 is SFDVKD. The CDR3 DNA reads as TGTGCCACCAGTGAGCCGCGACAGGGACCCTACAATGAGCAGTTCTTC. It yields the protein CATSEPRQGPYNEQFF.

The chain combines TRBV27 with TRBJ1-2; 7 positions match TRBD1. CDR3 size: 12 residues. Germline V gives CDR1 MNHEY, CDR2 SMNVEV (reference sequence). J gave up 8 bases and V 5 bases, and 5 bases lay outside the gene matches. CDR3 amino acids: CASSATGVGYTF. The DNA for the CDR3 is TGTGCCAGCAGTGCCACAGGGGTAGGCTACACCTTC.

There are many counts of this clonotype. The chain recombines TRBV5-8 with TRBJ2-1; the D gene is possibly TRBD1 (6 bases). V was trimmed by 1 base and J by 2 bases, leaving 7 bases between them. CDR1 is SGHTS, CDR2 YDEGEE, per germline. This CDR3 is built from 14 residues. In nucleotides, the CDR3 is TGTGCCAGCAGCTTGAGGACAGCCTACAATGAGCAGTTCTTC. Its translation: CASSLRTAYNEQFF. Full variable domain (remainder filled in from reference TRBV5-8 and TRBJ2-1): EAGVTQSPTHLIKTRGQQATLRCSPISGHTSVYWYQQALGLGLQFLLWYDEGEERNRGNFPPRFSGRQFPNYSSELNVNALELEDSALYLCASSLRTAYNEQFFGPGTRLTVL.

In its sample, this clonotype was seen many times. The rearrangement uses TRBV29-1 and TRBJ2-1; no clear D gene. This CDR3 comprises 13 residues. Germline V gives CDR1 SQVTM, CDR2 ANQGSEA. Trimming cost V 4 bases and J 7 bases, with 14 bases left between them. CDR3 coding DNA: TGCAGCGTTGGCCGGGTATTTGGGAATGAGCAGTTCTTC. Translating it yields CSVGRVFGNEQFF.

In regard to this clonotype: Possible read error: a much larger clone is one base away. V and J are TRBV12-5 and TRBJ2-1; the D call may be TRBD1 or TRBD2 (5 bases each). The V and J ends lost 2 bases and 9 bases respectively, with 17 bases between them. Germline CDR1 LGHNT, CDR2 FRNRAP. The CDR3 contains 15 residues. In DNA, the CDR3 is TGTGCTAGTGGTTTGTCTGGGGGAGTGAGAGCTGAGCAGTTCTTC. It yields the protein CASGLSGGVRAEQFF. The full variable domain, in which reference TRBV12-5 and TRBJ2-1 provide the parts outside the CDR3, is DARVTQTPRHKVTEMGQEVTMRCQPILGHNTVFWYRQTMMQGLELLAYFRNRAPLDDSGMPKDRFSAEMPDATLATLKIQPSEPRDSAVYFCASGLSGGVRAEQFFGPGTRLTVL.

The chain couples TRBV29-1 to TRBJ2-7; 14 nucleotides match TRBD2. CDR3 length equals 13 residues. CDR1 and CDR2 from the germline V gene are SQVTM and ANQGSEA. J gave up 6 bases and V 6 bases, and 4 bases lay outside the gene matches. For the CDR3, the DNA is TGCAGCGTGAGGGGACTAGCGGGAGTCGAGCAGTACTTC. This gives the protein CSVRGLAGVEQYF.

CDR3 DNA: TGCAGTGCTAGAGCAGGGGGGGCAGGGGAGACCCAGTACTTC. Translating it yields CSARAGGAGETQYF. The chain recombines TRBV20-1 with TRBJ2-4, with D perhaps matching TRBD1 or TRBD2 (7 bases each). The assigned J gene may be wrong: the sequence end matches TRBJ2-5 better. CDR3 size: 14 residues. Germline CDR1 DFQATT, CDR2 SNEGSKA (reference sequence).